This is a list of T cell receptor beta chains from one sample in a study of T cells in Graves' hyperthyroidism and ophthalmopathy. TCRdb processed the multiplex PCR reads anew with MiXCR; each CDR3 protein has one entry. The data contain a few hundred thousand distinct CDR3 sequences, roughly 15% of them seen just once; the ten biggest clones take up less than 3.5%. Sequencing input: blood. The source is a middle-aged woman with Graves' ophthalmopathy. CDR3s include the opening cysteine and the closing phenylalanine or tryptophan. D genes are given only for firm matches. Clone size is shown for a subset of rows, as once, few, many or a class of expanded clone.

j_call cdr3_length d_call v_call clone_size cdr3_nt cdr3_aa
TRBJ2-2 15 - TRBV2 many TGTGCCAGCAGGGCGGGACAGCGCGGCACCGGGGAGCTGTTTTTT CASRAGQRGTGELFF
TRBJ2-7 15 - TRBV3-1 - TGTGCCAGCAGCCAAGTCATCTCTAACTCCTACGAGCAGTACTTC CASSQVISNSYEQYF
TRBJ2-5 16 - TRBV5-8 many TGTGCCAGCAGCTTCGATTGGCTTAACGACCGAGAGACCCAGTACTTC CASSFDWLNDRETQYF
TRBJ2-1 15 - TRBV6-1 many TGTGCCAGCTCGGGCTCAGCGGTCACCTACAATGAGCAGTTCTTC CASSGSAVTYNEQFF
TRBJ1-2 13 - TRBV5-1 - TGCGCCAGTAGCTCAGGGTTTAACTATGGCTACACCTTC CASSSGFNYGYTF
TRBJ1-3 13 - TRBV2 - TGTGCCAGCAACAGGTTGTCTGGAAACACCATATATTTT CASNRLSGNTIYF
TRBJ1-3 14 TRBD1 TRBV6-1 many TGTGCCAGCAGACGGACAGGGGATGAAAACACCATATATTTT CASRRTGDENTIYF
TRBJ1-2 12 - TRBV20-1 - TGCAGTGCCATCCGGGATTTGAATGGCTACACCTTC CSAIRDLNGYTF
TRBJ2-7 15 - TRBV20-1 - TGCAGTGCTCGCTCTATAACCAGGGAGGTCTACGAGCAGTACTTC CSARSITREVYEQYF
TRBJ2-5 17 - TRBV27 many TGTGCCAGCAGTTGGTCCTCGGGGGATCGTCGCTCAGAGACCCAGTACTTC CASSWSSGDRRSETQYF
TRBJ2-7 13 - TRBV12-3/TRBV12-4 many TGTGCCAGCACCAGGGACGGGAACTACGAGCAGTACTTC CASTRDGNYEQYF
TRBJ1-3 12 - TRBV6-1 many TGTGCCAGCAGTGATGTTGGAAACACCATATATTTT CASSDVGNTIYF
TRBJ2-5 15 - TRBV6-1 many TGTGCCAGCAAAAGGGACACCTTGTACCAAGAGACCCAGTACTTC CASKRDTLYQETQYF
TRBJ2-5 18 - TRBV7-9 - TGTGCCAGCAGCCACAGGACAGAGAAGTTGGGTCAATTTGAGACCCAGTACTTC CASSHRTEKLGQFETQYF
TRBJ1-2 14 - TRBV7-9 few TGTGCCAGCAGCTTAGTTGGGGGTTACTATGGCTACACCTTC CASSLVGGYYGYTF
TRBJ1-1 13 - TRBV9 few TGTGCCAGCAGCGTTAGTTCGGGCACTGAAGCTTTCTTT CASSVSSGTEAFF
TRBJ1-5 16 - TRBV4-1 few TGCGCCAGCAGCCAAGAACAGACTCATAGCAATCAGCCCCAGCATTTT CASSQEQTHSNQPQHF
TRBJ2-1 16 - TRBV27 - TGTGCCAGCAGACAAAAACAGGGAAGCTCCTACAATGAGCAGTTCTTC CASRQKQGSSYNEQFF
TRBJ1-4 15 TRBD1 TRBV2 - TGTGCCAGCAGCCGCGAGGGACAGGGGTTTCGCCCGGTGTTTTTT CASSREGQGFRPVFF
TRBJ2-3 11 - TRBV28 - TGTGCCAGCGCTTTAAGGGGGGCGCAGTATTTT CASALRGAQYF
TRBJ1-1 16 - TRBV5-6 - TGTGCCAGCAGCTTGGGGCGGTCGGGACAGAACACTGAAGCTTTCTTT CASSLGRSGQNTEAFF
TRBJ2-3 14 - TRBV28 - TGTGCCAGCGGAGGACTACTTGACACAGATACGCAGTATTTT CASGGLLDTDTQYF
TRBJ2-5 16 - TRBV11-2 few TGTGCCAGCAGCTTCCCCGGGCCCCCAAGGCGGGAGACCCAGTACTTC CASSFPGPPRRETQYF
TRBJ1-4 14 TRBD1 TRBV28 few TGTGCCAGCAGTTCGGGGACAGTGAATGAAAAACTGTTTTTT CASSSGTVNEKLFF
TRBJ2-2 15 TRBD1 TRBV2 few TGTGCCAGCAGTGTGGGACAGGGGGCTACCGGGGAGCTGTTTTTT CASSVGQGATGELFF
TRBJ2-1 14 TRBD2 TRBV20-1 - TGCAGTGCTTTACGCGGGGGGGCCTGGGAAGAGCAGTTCTTC CSALRGGAWEEQFF
TRBJ1-1 14 - TRBV29-1 many TGCAGCGTTGAAGGGTTATTATTTGGTGGTGAAGCTTTCTTT CSVEGLLFGGEAFF
TRBJ2-1 15 - TRBV27 many TGTGCCAGCAGTTTCGGGGTTGGCTCCTACAATGAGCAGTTCTTC CASSFGVGSYNEQFF
TRBJ2-3 16 TRBD1 TRBV12-3/TRBV12-4 many TGTGCCAGCAGTTTATCCCGACAGGGTCGTGCAGATACGCAGTATTTT CASSLSRQGRADTQYF
TRBJ2-7 15 TRBD1 TRBV5-6 many TGTGCCAGCAGTGGAGGGACAGGCCACTCCTACGAGCAGTACTTC CASSGGTGHSYEQYF
TRBJ2-2 13 - TRBV30 - TGTGCCTGGACCAGGGCGAACACCGGGGAGCTGTTTTTT CAWTRANTGELFF
TRBJ2-1 15 - TRBV6-5 many TGTGCCAGCAGTTACTCCGGGGGGCAGGGCAATGAGCAGTTCTTC CASSYSGGQGNEQFF
TRBJ2-7 16 - TRBV28 many TGTGCCAGCAGTTTGGGGTCACGGAAACCGGACTACGAGCAGTACTTC CASSLGSRKPDYEQYF
TRBJ1-1 17 - TRBV18 - TGTGCCAGCTCACCGCAAGAAGTACAGGGCCTGAACACTGAAACTTTCTTT CASSPQEVQGLNTETFF
TRBJ2-7 15 - TRBV3-1 many TGTGCCAGCAGCCAAGCTGGTACAGAGGGCTACGAGCAGTACTTC CASSQAGTEGYEQYF
TRBJ2-2 16 TRBD2 TRBV28 many TGTGCCAGCAGTGGCCCTAGCGGGAGCGCGACCGGGGAGCTGTTTTTT CASSGPSGSATGELFF
TRBJ2-5 14 - TRBV15 - TGTGCCACCAGCAGAGATCCGTACCAAGAGACCCAGTACTTC CATSRDPYQETQYF
TRBJ2-5 13 - TRBV3-1 many TGTGCCAGCAGCCAAGGCGAGTTAGAGACCCAGTACTTC CASSQGELETQYF
TRBJ2-1 13 - TRBV10-3 - TGTGCCATCAGTGAGTCCCTTAGCAATGAGCAGTTCTTC CAISESLSNEQFF
TRBJ2-7 13 - TRBV3-1 few TGTGCCAGCAGCCAACTAACTCCCTACGAGCAGTACTTC CASSQLTPYEQYF
TRBJ2-7 17 TRBD1 TRBV2 many TGTGCCAGCACAATCTTTGCCCCGGGACAGGGATCCTACGAGCAGTACTTC CASTIFAPGQGSYEQYF
TRBJ2-7 15 TRBD1 TRBV28 - TGTGCCAGCAGCAAGCCGGGACAGGGGACAGTCGAGCAGTACTTC CASSKPGQGTVEQYF
TRBJ2-1 12 TRBD2 TRBV20-1 once TGCAGTGCTAGTAGCGGGAGGGGTGAGCAGTTCTTC CSASSGRGEQFF
TRBJ2-7 15 TRBD2 TRBV7-9 many TGTGCCAGCAGACCACTAGCGGGGGGAACCTACGAGCAGTACTTC CASRPLAGGTYEQYF
TRBJ2-3 15 TRBD1 TRBV3-1 many TGTGCCAGCAGCCAGGGACAGGGAAATGCCGATACGCAGTATTTT CASSQGQGNADTQYF
TRBJ2-2 16 TRBD2 TRBV4-1 few TGCGCCAGCAGCCAAGAGGCTAGCGGGGGAACCGGGGAGCTGTTTTTT CASSQEASGGTGELFF